This TCR beta chain was observed in a study of cytomegalovirus exposure and HLA in healthy donors. The assay was immunoSEQ multiplex PCR, and TCRdb's table has in-frame clones only and misses some. The sample lists some 140,000 clones, 86% occurring once. Trimming cost V 5 bases and J 4 bases; bases outside gene matches: 9. This CDR3 spans 15 amino acids. CDR1 LNHDA and CDR2 SQIVND come from the germline V gene (reference sequence). Input material: PBMCs. J is TRBJ2-7 and V is TRBV19, with 9 positions matching TRBD1. This receptor was taken from a man younger than 35 in good health and CMV-seropositive. The DNA for the CDR3 is TGTGCCAGTAGTGAACGACAGGGGGAACATTACGAGCAGTACTTC. Translation gives CASSERQGEHYEQYF.